The 27 T cell receptor beta chains listed next were all sequenced from one sample in a study of CD8+CD57+ T cells in acquired aplastic anemia. Genomic DNA was employed as the template in profiling TCR beta VDJ and CDR3. TCRdb ran MiXCR on the reads and lists one entry per CDR3 protein. The sample shows some 290,000 distinct CDR3 sequences, 45% to 70% of them seen only once. Specimen: sorted CD4+, CD8+, or CD8+CD57+ T cells (not recorded which) from PBMCs. Receptor source: a human donor with severe aplastic anemia or a healthy control (not recorded which).

With regard to this clonotype: This clone may be a read error of a much larger clone one base away. The chain couples TRBV11-3 to TRBJ2-1; 13 bases agree with TRBD2. Trimming took 1 base from V and 6 from J; bases not matched to a gene: 6. Germline V gene sequence: CDR1 SGHNT, CDR2 YENEEA. CDR3 size: 17 residues. The CDR3 DNA is TGTGCCAGCAGCTTAGGGCAGACTAGCGGGGGGTGCAATGAGCAGTTCTTC. Its protein is CASSLGQTSGGCNEQFF.

The rearrangement links TRBV4-2 to TRBJ2-6; D gene ambiguous. Germline lookup yields CDR1 LGHNA and CDR2 YNFKEQ. V was clipped by 1 base and J by 0 bases, with 4 bases between them. The CDR3 has 15 residues. This chain's CDR3 is CASSQGGSGANVLTF. The CDR3 coding sequence is TGTGCCAGCAGCCAAGGGGGCTCTGGGGCCAACGTCCTGACTTTC.

CDR3 sequence: CASILDIRAFF. The CDR3 DNA is TGTGCCAGCATCCTGGACATCAGGGCTTTCTTT. The chain has TRBV7-8 and TRBJ1-1, with TRBD1 as a possible D gene (5 bases). Between the trimmed V and J ends, which lost 7 bases and 11 bases, there was a span of 14 bases. Germline values: CDR1 SGHVS, CDR2 FQNEAQ. This CDR3 is built from 11 residues.

This clonotype was found a few times. V is TRBV20-1 and J is TRBJ2-7, with TRBD2 matching over 9 bases. CDR1 and CDR2 (germline): DFQATT, SNEGSKA (reference sequence). The CDR3 runs to 16 residues. V lost 6 bases to trimming and J lost 3 bases; unmatched junction nucleotides: 15. The CDR3 loop reads CSASSETAGGVYEQYF. The CDR3 DNA follows: TGCAGTGCCAGCAGCGAAACAGCGGGGGGCGTCTACGAGCAGTACTTC.

J is TRBJ2-1 and V is TRBV29-1; TRBD1 is a possible D gene (6 bases). V was shortened by 3 bases and J by 8 bases, with 11 bases between the two germline ends. The CDR3 covers 12 residues. Germline CDR1 is SQVTM and CDR2 is ANQGSEA. Written as DNA, the CDR3 is TGCAGCGTTGATGGGGGCTCGGATGAGCAGTTCTTC. Its translation: CSVDGGSDEQFF.

A few counts support this clonotype. The rearrangement links TRBV7-6 to TRBJ2-3, with a possible D match to TRBD2 (6 bases). Germline V CDR1 and CDR2: SGHVS, FNYEAQ. The CDR3 consists of 15 residues. V lost 5 bases, J lost 2 bases, and 14 bases lay in between. CDR3: CASSRGTGYTDTQYF. The DNA for the CDR3 is TGTGCCAGCAGCCGCGGGACGGGCTACACAGATACGCAGTATTTT.

With respect to this clonotype: This may arise from a read error, as a much more abundant clone is one base away. The chain carries TRBV3-1 and TRBJ2-2; D remains unclear. Per germline, CDR1 LGHDT and CDR2 YNNKEL (reference sequence). This CDR3 contains 12 residues. Deletions cut 7 bases from V and 6 bases from J, with 9 bases between. The chain's CDR3 is CASKPRAGELFF. The CDR3 DNA is TGTGCCAGCAAACCTCGGGCCGGGGAGCTGTTTTTT.

V gene TRBV29-1 combines with J gene TRBJ2-6; perhaps TRBD2 as D (7 bases). V was shortened by 6 bases and J by 5 bases, with 20 bases between the two germline ends. Germline V gene data show CDR1 as SQVTM and CDR2 as ANQGSEA. The CDR3 is made up of 16 amino acids. CDR3 region: CSVSSTGGLRANVLTF. CDR3 DNA sequence: TGCAGCGTCTCTTCGACCGGGGGGCTTAGGGCCAACGTCCTGACTTTC. The full variable domain, its missing parts supplied by reference TRBV29-1 and TRBJ2-6, is SAVISQKPSRDICQRGTSLTIQCQVDSQVTMMFWYRQQPGQSLTLIATANQGSEATYESGFVIDKFPISRPNLTFSTLTVSNMSPEDSSIYLCSVSSTGGLRANVLTFGAGSRLTVL.

This clonotype has only a few counts. J is TRBJ1-1 and V is TRBV7-2; TRBD1 is a possible D gene (5 bases). The germline V gene encodes CDR1 SGHTA and CDR2 FQGNSA. V dropped 9 bases and J dropped 0 bases, with 14 bases sitting between them. This CDR3 is 14 amino acids long. CDR3 nucleotides: TGTGCCAGTAATCCCGGGGGTTTGAACACTGAAGCTTTCTTT. This translates into CASNPGGLNTEAFF.

The rearrangement joins TRBV20-1 to TRBJ2-5; the D gene is possibly TRBD2 (6 bases). V was trimmed by 5 bases and J by 4 bases, leaving 26 bases between them. The CDR3 loop spans 17 amino acids. Germline assignment: CDR1 DFQATT and CDR2 SNEGSKA (reference sequence). CDR3 DNA: TGCAGTGCTCGAACGCTACATCTAGCGAGGGGCTCAGAGACCCAGTACTTC. This gives the protein CSARTLHLARGSETQYF.

This clonotype came up many times. The chain is built from TRBV20-1 and TRBJ2-7, with D possibly being TRBD1 (5 bases). Trimming took 1 base from V and 3 from J, leaving 13 bases between them. The CDR3 is made up of 14 amino acids. Per germline, CDR1 DFQATT and CDR2 SNEGSKA (reference sequence). CDR3 nucleotide sequence: TGCAGTGCTAGAGGGACACAAAATATCTACGAGCAGTACTTC. The encoded protein is CSARGTQNIYEQYF.

V and J are TRBV11-2 and TRBJ2-1; TRBD1 agrees at 11 bases. Germline V gene data show CDR1 as SGHAT and CDR2 as FQNNGV. With 4 bases clipped from V and 8 bases from J, the junction kept 7 bases outside the gene matches. The length of the CDR3 is 15 residues. CDR3 DNA sequence: TGTGCCAGCAGCTCCGGACAGGGGGCCTCCTATGAGCAGTTCTTC. Translated, it gives CASSSGQGASYEQFF.

The V call is TRBV12-3 or TRBV12-4, the J call TRBJ1-6; 7 bases map to TRBD1. The CDR3 consists of 14 residues. The J segment lost 7 bases and the V segment lost 7 bases, leaving 7 bases of the junction unmatched. CDR3 nucleotide sequence: TGTGCCAGCACCTGGGGGACAGCCAATTCACCCCTCCACTTT. Translated: CASTWGTANSPLHF.

This clonotype has a single count. A much larger clone sits a single nucleotide away, making a read error possible. The chain links TRBV6-4 to TRBJ2-5; 16 nucleotides align to TRBD2. CDR3 length: 18 amino acids. Germline CDR1 MRHNA, CDR2 SNTAGT. The CDR3 coding sequence is TGTGCCAGCAGTTCCTCCCCGGGACTAGCGGGGGGGTTTCAGACCCAGTGCTTC. It yields the protein CASSSSPGLAGGFQTQCF.

V and J are TRBV15 and TRBJ2-7; D is unclear. Germline V gene sequence: CDR1 LNHNV, CDR2 YYDKDF (reference sequence). The CDR3 has 13 amino acids. V was trimmed by 4 bases and J by 4 bases, leaving 11 bases between them. The chain's CDR3 is CATSTQYFYEQYF. In DNA, the CDR3 is TGTGCCACCAGCACCCAATATTTTTACGAGCAGTACTTC.

The chain joins TRBV5-4 to TRBJ2-5; 12 bases line up with TRBD2. The CDR3 is made up of 15 amino acids. Germline lookup yields CDR1 SGHNT and CDR2 YYREEE (reference sequence). V trimming: 0 bases; J trimming: 7 bases; junction bases outside the gene matches: 4. In nucleotides, the CDR3 is TGTGCCAGCAGCTTGGGCGCTAGCGGGGGGGGGACCCAGTACTTC. This codes for CASSLGASGGGTQYF.

The CDR3 loop reads CASSSGTILQETQYF. The CDR3, as DNA: TGTGCCAGCAGCTCCGGGACTATTTTACAAGAGACCCAGTACTTC. This rearrangement joins TRBV7-2 to TRBJ2-5; the match to TRBD2 covers 7 bases. CDR3 size: 15 residues. The V and J ends lost 4 bases and 2 bases, in that order; junction bases with no gene match: 7. Germline V CDR1 and CDR2: SGHTA, FQGNSA.

This clonotype was observed many times. CDR3 sequence: CASSPVGVAEAFF. CDR3 in DNA: TGTGCCAGCAGCCCGGTAGGGGTGGCTGAAGCTTTCTTT. J is TRBJ1-1 and V is TRBV9; weak D call: TRBD1 (5 bases). Germline-derived CDR1 and CDR2 are SGDLS and YYNGEE. The V and J ends lost 4 bases and 6 bases respectively, with 13 bases between them. The CDR3 sequence is 13 residues long.

The V call is TRBV5-4, the J call TRBJ2-7; D gene unclear. The germline gives CDR1 SGHNT, CDR2 YYREEE (reference sequence). This CDR3 is built from 16 residues. Trimming shortened V by 5 bases and J by 1 base, and 19 bases separated the two germline ends. This CDR3 is CASRNGSGRNSYEQYF. CDR3 DNA: TGTGCCAGCAGGAACGGGTCAGGCAGGAATTCCTACGAGCAGTACTTC.

The J gene is TRBJ2-6, the V gene TRBV10-3; D call uncertain. This CDR3 has 15 residues. Between the trimmed V and J ends, which lost 10 bases and 0 bases, there was a span of 13 bases. Germline CDR1 is ENHRY and CDR2 is SYGVKD. The CDR3 is CASRSSTSGANVLTF. In DNA form, the CDR3 reads TGTGCCAGCAGAAGCAGCACCTCTGGGGCCAACGTCCTGACTTTC.

Many counts were recorded for this clonotype. The rearrangement links TRBV29-1 to TRBJ1-2; no reliable D call. Trimming stripped 5 bases from V and 6 bases from J, with 28 bases between. Germline CDR1 and CDR2: SQVTM and ANQGSEA. This CDR3 has 17 residues. As DNA, the CDR3 is TGCAGCGTTCGCCCCCCTTTAACGGGAGACAAATTCGATGGCTACACCTTC. This encodes CSVRPPLTGDKFDGYTF.

The V and J genes are TRBV7-2 and TRBJ2-5, with 9 bases aligning to TRBD2. Germline lookup yields CDR1 SGHTA and CDR2 FQGNSA. Germline trimming cut 3 bases from V and 3 bases from J; bases unmatched to any gene: 5. The CDR3 runs to 15 residues. CDR3 DNA sequence: TGTGCCAGCAGCTTCGGCGGGGGGGCGAAAGAGACCCAGTACTTC. Translating it yields CASSFGGGAKETQYF.

The chain recombines TRBV7-9 with TRBJ2-7; weak D call: TRBD2 (5 bases). Trimming removed 4 bases at V and 3 bases at J, with 13 bases between. CDR1 and CDR2 from the germline V gene are SEHNR and FQNEAQ (reference sequence). This CDR3 has 14 amino acids. The CDR3 DNA follows: TGTGCCAGCAGCTCCTCAAGAGGGAACTACGAGCAGTACTTC. It encodes CASSSSRGNYEQYF.

The chain couples TRBV5-1 to TRBJ1-1, with D possibly TRBD1 on 5 matching bases. Trimming removed 3 bases from V and 2 bases from J, with 11 bases in between. Germline CDR1 SGHRS, CDR2 YFSETQ. The CDR3 is 14 amino acids. The CDR3 coding sequence is TGCGCCAGCAGCTCCGGGGCAAAAAACACTGAAGCTTTCTTT. It translates to CASSSGAKNTEAFF.

This clonotype has just one count. The V gene is TRBV9, the J gene TRBJ1-1; 11 nucleotides match TRBD1. Looked up from germline, CDR1 is SGDLS and CDR2 is YYNGEE. This CDR3 has 13 amino acids. With V trimmed by 7 bases and J by 7 bases, 6 bases remained unmatched. The CDR3 coding sequence is TGTGCCAGCGGCCGGGACAGGGGGGATGAAGCTTTCTTT. It codes for CASGRDRGDEAFF.

In the case of this clonotype: A much larger clone differs by one base, so this may be a read error. The chain has TRBV6-2 or TRBV6-3 and TRBJ2-7; D unresolved. This CDR3 is built from 13 residues. V was clipped by 5 bases and J by 7 bases, with 15 bases between them. CDR1 is MNHEY, CDR2 SVGEGT, per germline. The CDR3 DNA sequence: TGTGCCAGCAGTCCGAGGAGCATCAATGAGCAGTACTTC. Protein sequence: CASSPRSINEQYF.

Concerning this clonotype itself: A much larger clone lies one base from this, so it may be a read error. The chain uses TRBV3-1 and TRBJ1-2; D is unresolved. In germline, CDR1 is LGHDT, CDR2 YNNKEL (reference sequence). The CDR3 is 13 residues long. In DNA form, the CDR3 reads TGTGCCAACAGCCAAGATTTTAGCTATGGCTACACCTTC. Translation gives CANSQDFSYGYTF.